This entry describes one T cell receptor (beta chain). Its antigen is unidentified. These data originate in a study of T cells in localized non-small cell lung cancer. Points from the study as a whole: Adjacent lung had a median approximately 57 of the 100 largest tumor clones. Analysis by sequencing included only one tumor region, so heterogeneity remains possible. Longer overall survival associated with higher blood T cell density; shorter survival with higher adjacent-lung clonality. In uninvolved adjacent lung, T cell clonality reached its highest value, exceeding tumor.

Data came from immunoSEQ multiplex PCR; TCRdb stores just in-frame clones and leaves some out. The sample includes fewer than 30,000 clones, about nine tenths of them seen just once. The CDR3 totals 12 residues. Germline V gene lookup returns CDR1 SQVTM and CDR2 ANQGSEA. V was clipped by 0 bases and J by 5 bases, with 7 bases between them. This TCR was sampled from a woman aged 35 to 70 with stage I lung adenocarcinoma. The sequencing used peripheral blood, collected before any cancer treatment. The rearrangement uses TRBV29-1 and TRBJ1-2; D gene ambiguous. The CDR3: CSVEDLDYGYTF. The CDR3 region has the DNA TGCAGCGTTGAAGATTTAGATTATGGCTACACCTTC.